This is a list of T cell receptor beta chains from one sample in a study of a mutant IDH1 vaccine in newly diagnosed glioma. The protocol was immunoSEQ multiplex PCR, while the TCRdb copy is restricted to in-frame clones and leaves out a portion. The table lists 40,000 to 45,000 clones, 65% to 90% of them singletons. These receptors lack a known antigen. Sequencing was performed on PBMCs, taken from a glioma patient whose treatment included an IDH1 peptide vaccine. The receptors stem from a woman between 45 and 60 years old with glioma. The CDR3 runs from the conserved cysteine through the conserved F or W.

v_call: TRBV2
j_call: TRBJ2-3
cdr3_aa: CASSWTSGGAATDTQYF

v_call: TRBV19
j_call: TRBJ2-7
cdr3_aa: CASPSAGSYEQYF

v_call: TRBV9
j_call: TRBJ2-3
cdr3_aa: CASSVGGEDTQYF

v_call: TRBV5-1
j_call: TRBJ1-1
cdr3_aa: CASSLDGGETEAFF

v_call: TRBV5-6
j_call: TRBJ2-2
cdr3_aa: CASSPVAENTGELFF

v_call: TRBV5-1
j_call: TRBJ1-6
cdr3_aa: CASSLGQGGSPLHF

v_call: TRBV19
j_call: TRBJ1-4
cdr3_aa: CASSISAGQKLFF

v_call: TRBV10-3
j_call: TRBJ1-1
cdr3_aa: CASHPSGGPRTEAFF

v_call: TRBV29-1
j_call: TRBJ1-3
cdr3_aa: CSAYRGSGNTIYF

v_call: TRBV5-6
j_call: TRBJ2-3
cdr3_aa: CASSSYRDQRTDTQYF

v_call: TRBV29-1
j_call: TRBJ1-1
cdr3_aa: CSGGYAETEAFF

v_call: TRBV6-1
j_call: TRBJ2-7
cdr3_aa: CASSVRAGGYEQYF

v_call: TRBV2
j_call: TRBJ1-5
cdr3_aa: CASSGDLQPQHF

v_call: TRBV6-1
j_call: TRBJ2-3
cdr3_aa: CASSLTWDTQYF

v_call: TRBV2
j_call: TRBJ1-1
cdr3_aa: CASSEFAATEAFF

v_call: TRBV7-2
j_call: TRBJ2-5
cdr3_aa: CASSLNPYQETQYF

v_call: TRBV5-1
j_call: TRBJ2-3
cdr3_aa: CASSVGGPTDTQYF

v_call: TRBV5-1
j_call: TRBJ2-7
cdr3_aa: CASSPHPGQANYEQYF

v_call: TRBV14
j_call: TRBJ2-3
cdr3_aa: CASSQVAGGRTDTQYF

v_call: TRBV19
j_call: TRBJ2-1
cdr3_aa: CASSAGQVSKEQFF

v_call: TRBV5-4
j_call: TRBJ1-1
cdr3_aa: CASSLARGPPFF

v_call: TRBV29-1
j_call: TRBJ1-1
cdr3_aa: CSGDRENTEAFF

v_call: TRBV4-1
j_call: TRBJ1-2
cdr3_aa: CASSQDRVGGYGYTF

v_call: TRBV2
j_call: TRBJ1-5
cdr3_aa: CASTGSRYSNQPQHF

v_call: TRBV30
j_call: TRBJ1-1
cdr3_aa: CASWGGRPPEAFF

v_call: TRBV19
j_call: TRBJ1-4
cdr3_aa: CASSMSWKDEKLFF

v_call: TRBV5-1
j_call: TRBJ1-5
cdr3_aa: CASSLGQGDQPQHF

v_call: TRBV9
j_call: TRBJ1-3
cdr3_aa: CASSATDPGNTIYF

v_call: TRBV7-7
j_call: TRBJ2-5
cdr3_aa: CASSFRVQETQYF

v_call: TRBV11-2
j_call: TRBJ1-1
cdr3_aa: CASSLSLLGQSESFF

v_call: TRBV19
j_call: TRBJ2-7
cdr3_aa: CASSPNDRGYEQYF

v_call: TRBV6-6
j_call: TRBJ1-1
cdr3_aa: CASLAGRKTNTEAFF

v_call: TRBV23-1
j_call: TRBJ1-6
cdr3_aa: CASSQSTVGGTGLHSPLHF

v_call: TRBV6-4
j_call: TRBJ2-1
cdr3_aa: CASSSTSGGAYEQFF

v_call: TRBV11-2
j_call: TRBJ1-1
cdr3_aa: CASRGYSGNTEAFF

v_call: TRBV10-3
j_call: TRBJ1-2
cdr3_aa: CAISESQGANYGYTF

v_call: TRBV7-2
j_call: TRBJ1-1
cdr3_aa: CASRSTHPEAFF

v_call: TRBV5-1
j_call: TRBJ2-5
cdr3_aa: CASSRTGQETQYF

v_call: TRBV2
j_call: TRBJ2-7
cdr3_aa: CASSWGSDYEQYF

v_call: TRBV6-1
j_call: TRBJ2-7
cdr3_aa: CASSENEQYF

v_call: TRBV29-1
j_call: TRBJ1-1
cdr3_aa: CSVEDRKGFTEAFF

v_call: TRBV6-4
j_call: TRBJ2-1
cdr3_aa: CASSEGQPSNEQFF